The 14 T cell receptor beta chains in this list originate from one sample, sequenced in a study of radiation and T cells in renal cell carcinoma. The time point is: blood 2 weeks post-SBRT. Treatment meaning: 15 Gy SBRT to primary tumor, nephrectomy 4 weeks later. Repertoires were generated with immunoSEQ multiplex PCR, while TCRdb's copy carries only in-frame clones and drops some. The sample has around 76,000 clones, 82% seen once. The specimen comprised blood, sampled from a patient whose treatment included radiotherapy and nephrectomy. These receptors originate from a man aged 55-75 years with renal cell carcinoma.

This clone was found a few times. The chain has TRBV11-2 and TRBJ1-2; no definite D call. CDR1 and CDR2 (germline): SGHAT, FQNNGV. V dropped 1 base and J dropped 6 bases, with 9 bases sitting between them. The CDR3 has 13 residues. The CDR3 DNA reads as TGTGCCAGCAGCTTAGGCGGGTATGATGGCTACACCTTC. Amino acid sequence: CASSLGGYDGYTF. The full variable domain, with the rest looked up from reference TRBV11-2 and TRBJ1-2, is EAGVAQSPRYKIIEKRQSVAFWCNPISGHATLYWYQQILGQGPKLLIQFQNNGVVDDSQLPKDRFSAERLKGVDSTLKIQPAKLEDSAVYLCASSLGGYDGYTFGSGTRLTVV.

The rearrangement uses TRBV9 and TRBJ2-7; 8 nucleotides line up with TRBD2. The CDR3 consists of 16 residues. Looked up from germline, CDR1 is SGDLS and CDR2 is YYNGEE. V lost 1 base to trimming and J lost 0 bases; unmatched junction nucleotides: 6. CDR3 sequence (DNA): TGTGCCAGCAGCGTAACTAGCGGCCTTACCTCCTACGAGCAGTACTTC. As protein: CASSVTSGLTSYEQYF.

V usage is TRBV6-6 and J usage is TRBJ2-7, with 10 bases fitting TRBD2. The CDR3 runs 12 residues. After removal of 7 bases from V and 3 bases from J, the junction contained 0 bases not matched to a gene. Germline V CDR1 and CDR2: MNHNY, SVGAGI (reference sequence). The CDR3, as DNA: TGTGCCAGCAAGCGGGAGGGCTACGAGCAGTACTTC. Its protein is CASKREGYEQYF.

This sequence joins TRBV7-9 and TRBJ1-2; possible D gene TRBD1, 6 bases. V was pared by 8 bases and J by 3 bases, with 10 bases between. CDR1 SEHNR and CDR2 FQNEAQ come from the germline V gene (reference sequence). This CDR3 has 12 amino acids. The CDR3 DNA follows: TGTGCCAGCGGGGGCTCCTACTATGGCTACACCTTC. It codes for CASGGSYYGYTF.

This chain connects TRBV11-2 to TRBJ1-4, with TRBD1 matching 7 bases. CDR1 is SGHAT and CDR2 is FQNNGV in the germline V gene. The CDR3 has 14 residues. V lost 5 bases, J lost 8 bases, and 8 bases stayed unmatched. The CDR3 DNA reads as TGTGCCAGCAGCACTGACAGGGCGGGGGAAAAACTGTTTTTT. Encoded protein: CASSTDRAGEKLFF.

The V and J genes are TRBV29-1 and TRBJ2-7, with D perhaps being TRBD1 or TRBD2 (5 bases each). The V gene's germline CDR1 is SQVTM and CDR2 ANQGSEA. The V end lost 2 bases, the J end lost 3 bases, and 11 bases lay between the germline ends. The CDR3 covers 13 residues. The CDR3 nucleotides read TGCAGCGTTGAAAGGGACGGGCTCTACGAGCAGTACTTC. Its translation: CSVERDGLYEQYF.

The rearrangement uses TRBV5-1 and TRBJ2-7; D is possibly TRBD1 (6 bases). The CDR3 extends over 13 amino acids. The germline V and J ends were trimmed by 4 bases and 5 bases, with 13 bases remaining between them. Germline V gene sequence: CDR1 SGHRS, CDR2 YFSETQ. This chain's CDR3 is CASSRQQGDEQYF. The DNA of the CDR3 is TGCGCCAGCAGCCGCCAACAGGGAGACGAGCAGTACTTC.

The CDR3 loop is CASSPEATYEQYF. For the CDR3, the DNA is TGTGCCAGCTCACCAGAGGCCACCTACGAGCAGTACTTC. The gene calls are TRBV18 and TRBJ2-7; D gene unclear. The CDR3 extends over 13 amino acids. The germline V gene has CDR1 KGHSH and CDR2 LQKENI. The ends were cut back, 2 bases at V and 2 bases at J, with 7 bases in the middle. The complete variable domain, with remaining parts taken from reference TRBV18 and TRBJ2-7, reads NAGVMQNPRHLVRRRGQEARLRCSPMKGHSHVYWYRQLPEEGLKFMVYLQKENIIDESGMPKERFSAEFPKEGPSILRIQQVVRGDSAAYFCASSPEATYEQYFGPGTRLTVT.

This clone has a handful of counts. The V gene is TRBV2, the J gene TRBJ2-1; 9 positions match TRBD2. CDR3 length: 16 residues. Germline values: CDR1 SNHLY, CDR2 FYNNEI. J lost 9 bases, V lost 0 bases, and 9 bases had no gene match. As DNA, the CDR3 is TGTGCCAGCAGTGAAGCAAGGCTAGCGGGATCATTTGAGCAGTTCTTC. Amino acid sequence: CASSEARLAGSFEQFF. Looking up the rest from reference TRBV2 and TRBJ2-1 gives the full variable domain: EPEVTQTPSHQVTQMGQEVILRCVPISNHLYFYWYRQILGQKVEFLVSFYNNEISEKSEIFDDQFSVERPDGSNFTLKIRSTKLEDSAMYFCASSEARLAGSFEQFFGPGTRLTVL.

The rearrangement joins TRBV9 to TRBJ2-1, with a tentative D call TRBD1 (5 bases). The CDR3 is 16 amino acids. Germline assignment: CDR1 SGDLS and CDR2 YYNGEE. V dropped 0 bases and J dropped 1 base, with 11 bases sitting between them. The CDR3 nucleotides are TGTGCCAGCAGCGTAGTACCAGGGTCGTCCTACAATGAGCAGTTCTTC. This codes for CASSVVPGSSYNEQFF.

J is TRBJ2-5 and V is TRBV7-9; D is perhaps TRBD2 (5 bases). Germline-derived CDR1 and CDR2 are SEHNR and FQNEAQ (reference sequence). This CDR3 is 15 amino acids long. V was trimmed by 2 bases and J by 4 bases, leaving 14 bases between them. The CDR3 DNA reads TGTGCCAGCAGCTTAATGACGGGGTGGGGAGAGACCCAGTACTTC. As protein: CASSLMTGWGETQYF.

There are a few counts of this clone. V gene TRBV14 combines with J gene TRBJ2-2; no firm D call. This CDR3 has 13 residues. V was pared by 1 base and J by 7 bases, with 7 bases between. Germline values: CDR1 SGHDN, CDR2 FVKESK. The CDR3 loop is CASSQVLGGELFF. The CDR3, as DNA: TGTGCCAGCAGCCAAGTTTTGGGCGGGGAGCTGTTTTTT.

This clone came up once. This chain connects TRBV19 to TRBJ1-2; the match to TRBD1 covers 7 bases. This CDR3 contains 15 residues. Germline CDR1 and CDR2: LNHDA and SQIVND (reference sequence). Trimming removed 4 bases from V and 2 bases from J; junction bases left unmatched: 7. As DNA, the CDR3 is TGTGCCAGTAGTACCCCCTACAGGGGAAACTATGGCTACACCTTC. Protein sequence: CASSTPYRGNYGYTF. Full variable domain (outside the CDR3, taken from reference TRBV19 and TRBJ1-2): DGGITQSPKYLFRKEGQNVTLSCEQNLNHDAMYWYRQDPGQGLRLIYYSQIVNDFQKGDIAEGYSVSREKKESFPLTVTSAQKNPTAFYLCASSTPYRGNYGYTFGSGTRLTVV.

CDR3 sequence: CASSPFGDAGDGYTF. The DNA for the CDR3 is TGTGCCAGCAGCCCCTTCGGGGACGCAGGGGATGGCTACACCTTC. The rearrangement joins TRBV16 to TRBJ1-2; D might be TRBD1 (6 bases). Germline V gives CDR1 KGHSY, CDR2 FQNENV. This CDR3 is built from 15 residues. V lost 4 bases and J 6 bases, leaving 18 bases between the germline ends.